A single sample is the source of the 25 T cell receptor beta chains below, sequenced in a study of T cells in Graves' hyperthyroidism and ophthalmopathy. RNA transcripts were the template for amplifying TCR beta CDR3 regions. Researchers ran a first-round RT-PCR on the TCR CDR3 using the HTBI primer set. Using its own MiXCR run on the multiplex PCR reads, TCRdb lists one record per CDR3 protein. The sample holds under 250,000 distinct CDR3 sequences, almost 25% seen once. Specimen: blood. All receptors come from a woman aged 40 to 50 with Graves' ophthalmopathy.

This rearrangement joins TRBV6-5 to TRBJ2-5; 8 bases match TRBD1. The CDR3 runs to 12 residues. Germline CDR1 and CDR2: MNHEY and SVGAGI. Trimming took 8 bases from V and 11 from J; bases not matched to a gene: 10. The CDR3 protein is CASYGGGQVQYF. The CDR3 region has the DNA TGTGCCAGCTACGGAGGGGGACAGGTTCAGTACTTC.

Many counts were recorded for this clonotype. CDR3: CASSFGPGDEQYF. CDR3 nucleotides: TGTGCCAGCAGCTTCGGACCAGGCGACGAGCAGTACTTC. J is TRBJ2-7 and V is TRBV7-8; D ambiguous. Germline lookup yields CDR1 SGHVS and CDR2 FQNEAQ. The CDR3 contains 13 residues. The V gene lost 3 bases and the J gene lost 5 bases, with 11 bases spanning the gap.

This clonotype was recorded many times. The chain couples TRBV5-5 to TRBJ2-5, with 7 positions matching TRBD1. Trimming cost V 0 bases and J 4 bases; bases outside gene matches: 3. The CDR3 runs 14 residues. Germline CDR1 SGHKS, CDR2 YYEKEE (reference sequence). CDR3 nucleotides: TGTGCCAGCAGCTTGGAGGGGGCGGGAGAGACCCAGTACTTC. This encodes CASSLEGAGETQYF.

This clonotype appeared many times. V and J are TRBV27 and TRBJ1-1; D not certain. The V gene lost 3 bases and the J gene lost 1 base, with 9 bases spanning the gap. CDR1 is MNHEY and CDR2 is SMNVEV in the germline V gene (reference sequence). The CDR3 runs 14 residues. CDR3 sequence: CASSFTSWNTEAFF. CDR3 nucleotide sequence: TGTGCCAGCAGTTTTACTTCATGGAACACTGAAGCTTTCTTT.

CDR3 bases: TGTGCCAGCAGAAGCAGGGGGCAGAGGACCGGGGAGCTGTTTTTT. Encoded protein: CASRSRGQRTGELFF. The rearrangement links TRBV27 to TRBJ2-2, with TRBD1 matching over 8 bases. The length of the CDR3 is 15 residues. CDR1 and CDR2 (germline): MNHEY, SMNVEV (reference sequence). V was clipped by 6 bases and J by 5 bases; unmatched bases: 8.

The table lists this clonotype with many counts. The chain links TRBV12-3 or TRBV12-4 to TRBJ2-7; D perhaps matches TRBD2 (5 bases). The CDR3 length is 15 residues. Trimming took 3 bases from V and 0 from J, leaving 12 bases between them. CDR3 protein: CASSFEGGSSYEQYF. CDR3 nucleotides: TGTGCCAGCAGTTTTGAGGGCGGAAGCTCCTACGAGCAGTACTTC.

The CDR3 spells CASRQGVGNTIYF. In DNA, the CDR3 is TGTGCCAGCAGGCAGGGAGTAGGAAACACCATATATTTT. The chain uses TRBV2 and TRBJ1-3; possible D gene TRBD1, 5 bases. CDR3 length: 13 amino acids. Germline CDR1 reads SNHLY; CDR2 reads FYNNEI. Trimming removed 6 bases at V and 4 bases at J, with 10 bases between.

This clonotype has at least ten counts. The chain carries TRBV18 and TRBJ1-1; TRBD1 might be the D (5 bases). Trimming took 1 base from V and 5 from J, leaving 17 bases between them. This CDR3 spans 16 amino acids. Germline V gene data show CDR1 as KGHSH and CDR2 as LQKENI. CDR3 region: CASSPQADSVRTEAFF. The CDR3 DNA reads as TGTGCCAGCTCACCACAGGCCGACAGTGTCAGAACTGAAGCTTTCTTT.

The chain joins TRBV28 to TRBJ2-7, with TRBD2 identical over 9 bases. The CDR3 runs 15 residues. Germline CDR1 reads MDHEN; CDR2 reads SYDVKM. J lost 3 bases, V lost 7 bases, and 10 bases had no gene match. The CDR3 DNA is TGTGCCAGCACCGAACTAGCGGGTATACTCTACGAGCAGTACTTC. As protein: CASTELAGILYEQYF.

Many counts were recorded for this clonotype. The rearrangement links TRBV6-2 or TRBV6-3 to TRBJ2-7, with a weak D call TRBD2 (5 bases). CDR1 and CDR2 (germline): MNHEY, SVGEGT. Trimming removed 5 bases at V and 3 bases at J, with 17 bases between. The CDR3 extends over 15 amino acids. CDR3 nucleotides: TGTGCCAGCAGTACACTAGGTCGGTTAAGCTACGAGCAGTACTTC. Its translation: CASSTLGRLSYEQYF.

Many counts were recorded for this clonotype. This chain connects TRBV5-1 to TRBJ1-2, with 12 nucleotides matching TRBD1. The CDR3 extends over 14 amino acids. The germline V gene encodes CDR1 SGHRS and CDR2 YFSETQ. The ends lost 4 bases at V and 7 bases at J; junction bases unmatched: 5. The CDR3 reads CASSPGTGGFGYTF. The CDR3 nucleotides read TGCGCCAGCAGCCCCGGGACAGGGGGCTTTGGCTACACCTTC. Looking up the rest from reference TRBV5-1 and TRBJ1-2 gives the full variable domain: KAGVTQTPRYLIKTRGQQVTLSCSPISGHRSVSWYQQTPGQGLQFLFEYFSETQRNKGNFPGRFSGRQFSNSRSEMNVSTLELGDSALYLCASSPGTGGFGYTFGSGTRLTVV.

This clonotype was seen at least ten times. The J gene is TRBJ1-1, the V gene TRBV20-1, with TRBD1 as a possible D gene (5 bases). The germline V gene has CDR1 DFQATT and CDR2 SNEGSKA (reference sequence). With 5 bases removed from V and 1 base from J, the gap between germline ends came to 11 bases. The CDR3 loop spans 13 amino acids. The CDR3 bases are TGCAGTGCTGGGGGACCCACGAACACTGAAGCTTTCTTT. Amino acid sequence: CSAGGPTNTEAFF.

The J gene is TRBJ1-2, the V gene TRBV28, with D perhaps TRBD1 (5 bases). Germline V lookup: CDR1 MDHEN, CDR2 SYDVKM. Trimming removed 5 bases from V and 7 bases from J, with 17 bases in between. The length of the CDR3 is 14 residues. The CDR3 bases are TGTGCCAGCAGTGCCCAAAGGGGCCTCGGTGGCTACACCTTC. Its translation: CASSAQRGLGGYTF.

In this sample, this clonotype turned up many times. The chain joins TRBV6-5 to TRBJ2-2, with 11 bases lining up with TRBD1. Trimming at V came to 5 bases and at J to 3 bases, leaving 5 bases not matched to a gene. The CDR3 extends over 16 amino acids. CDR1 and CDR2 (germline): MNHEY, SVGAGI. The CDR3 reads CASSPDRGRDTGELFF. CDR3 coding DNA: TGTGCCAGCAGTCCGGACAGGGGGCGCGACACCGGGGAGCTGTTTTTT.

This clonotype was counted between two and nine times. The J gene is TRBJ2-5, the V gene TRBV7-6; 16 bases fit TRBD2. J gave up 3 bases and V 1 base, and 5 bases lay outside the gene matches. This CDR3 spans 18 amino acids. Germline loops: CDR1 SGHVS, CDR2 FNYEAQ. This CDR3 is CASSLEGTSGRGEETQYF. Here the CDR3 DNA reads TGTGCCAGCAGCTTAGAAGGGACTAGCGGGAGGGGAGAAGAGACCCAGTACTTC.

This clonotype was picked up many times. The V gene is TRBV2, the J gene TRBJ1-2; no definite D call. Germline CDR1 is SNHLY and CDR2 is FYNNEI. The CDR3 extends over 14 amino acids. The V end was cut by 0 bases, the J end by 0 bases, with 5 bases between. The CDR3 sequence: CASSEARANYGYTF. CDR3 sequence (DNA): TGTGCCAGCAGTGAAGCGCGGGCTAACTATGGCTACACCTTC.

This chain joins TRBV28 and TRBJ1-2, with D uncertain. Germline V gives CDR1 MDHEN, CDR2 SYDVKM. This CDR3 comprises 14 residues. Trimming removed 8 bases at V and 1 base at J, with 14 bases between. The CDR3 bases are TGTGCCAGCTTATCCACTGGCATTAACTATGGCTACACCTTC. This gives the protein CASLSTGINYGYTF.

This clonotype was recorded at least ten times. The CDR3 DNA reads as TGTGCCAGCAGCTTAGAGGTGACTAGCGGCGAGCAGTACTTC. Translated: CASSLEVTSGEQYF. J is TRBJ2-7 and V is TRBV7-9; 9 bases align to TRBD2. The V and J ends lost 1 base and 6 bases, in that order; junction bases with no gene match: 4. The germline V gene has CDR1 SEHNR and CDR2 FQNEAQ (reference sequence). CDR3 length: 14 amino acids.

This clonotype was detected ten times or more. V gene TRBV5-1 combines with J gene TRBJ2-1; TRBD2 matches 13 bases. Looked up from germline, CDR1 is SGHRS and CDR2 is YFSETQ. This CDR3 is built from 14 residues. V lost 4 bases and J lost 10; bases outside the gene matches: 5. The CDR3 loop is CASSNGLAGVEQFF. The CDR3 DNA sequence: TGCGCCAGCAGCAACGGACTAGCGGGAGTAGAGCAGTTCTTC.

Written as DNA, the CDR3 is TGTGCCAGCAGTCTCCGAGGGGACTATAGCAATCAGCCCCAGCATTTT. This encodes CASSLRGDYSNQPQHF. This chain connects TRBV27 to TRBJ1-5, with D possibly being TRBD1 (5 bases). The CDR3 length is 16 residues. V gave up 5 bases and J gave up 0 bases, with 14 bases separating them. Germline CDR1 reads MNHEY; CDR2 reads SMNVEV (reference sequence).

This clonotype was observed at least ten times. The chain carries TRBV12-3 or TRBV12-4 and TRBJ1-5; D is unresolved. Trimming left V 7 bases short and J 5 bases short, with 9 bases between. The CDR3 has 12 residues. The CDR3 loop is CASMERYQPQHF. The DNA for the CDR3 is TGTGCCAGCATGGAGCGTTATCAGCCCCAGCATTTT.

This clonotype came up many times. V and J are TRBV9 and TRBJ2-6; D remains ambiguous. The CDR3 loop spans 15 amino acids. Between the trimmed V and J ends, which lost 0 bases and 0 bases, there was a span of 4 bases. Germline V lookup: CDR1 SGDLS, CDR2 YYNGEE. The CDR3 coding sequence is TGTGCCAGCAGCGTAGGCTACTCTGGGGCCAACGTCCTGACTTTC. Translating it yields CASSVGYSGANVLTF.

This clonotype was detected ten times or more. In nucleotides, the CDR3 is TGTGCCAGCAAGGGGGCCGATCAGCCCCAGCATTTT. This gives the protein CASKGADQPQHF. This chain links TRBV6-5 with TRBJ1-5, with TRBD1 matching 7 bases. The CDR3 covers 12 residues. V gave up 7 bases and J gave up 5 bases; unmatched junction bases: 2. Germline CDR1 is MNHEY and CDR2 is SVGAGI.

The rearrangement uses TRBV24-1 and TRBJ1-2; D is unclear. Trimming shortened V by 4 bases and J by 8 bases, and 10 bases separated the two germline ends. CDR1 is KGHDR and CDR2 is SFDVKD in the germline V gene. The CDR3 spans 12 residues. In DNA form, the CDR3 reads TGTGCCACCAGTGAGTACCTGGGAGGCTACACCTTC. Encoded protein: CATSEYLGGYTF.

This clonotype was picked up many times. This chain connects TRBV12-3 or TRBV12-4 to TRBJ2-5; D is unresolved. This CDR3 spans 12 amino acids. V was clipped by 1 base and J by 5 bases, with 5 bases between them. DNA for the CDR3: TGTGCCAGCAGTTTAGGCAGGGAGACCCAGTACTTC. It specifies CASSLGRETQYF.